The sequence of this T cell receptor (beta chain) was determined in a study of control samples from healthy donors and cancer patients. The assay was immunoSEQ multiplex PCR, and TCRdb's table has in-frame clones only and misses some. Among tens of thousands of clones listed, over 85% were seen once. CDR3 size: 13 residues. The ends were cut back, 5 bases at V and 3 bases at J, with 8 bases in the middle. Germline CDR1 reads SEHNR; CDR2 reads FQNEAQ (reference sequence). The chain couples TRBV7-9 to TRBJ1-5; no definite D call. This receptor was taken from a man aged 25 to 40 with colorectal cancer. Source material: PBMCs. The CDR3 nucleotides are TGTGCCAGCAGCCTGGGAGCCAATCAGCCCCAGCATTTT. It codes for CASSLGANQPQHF.